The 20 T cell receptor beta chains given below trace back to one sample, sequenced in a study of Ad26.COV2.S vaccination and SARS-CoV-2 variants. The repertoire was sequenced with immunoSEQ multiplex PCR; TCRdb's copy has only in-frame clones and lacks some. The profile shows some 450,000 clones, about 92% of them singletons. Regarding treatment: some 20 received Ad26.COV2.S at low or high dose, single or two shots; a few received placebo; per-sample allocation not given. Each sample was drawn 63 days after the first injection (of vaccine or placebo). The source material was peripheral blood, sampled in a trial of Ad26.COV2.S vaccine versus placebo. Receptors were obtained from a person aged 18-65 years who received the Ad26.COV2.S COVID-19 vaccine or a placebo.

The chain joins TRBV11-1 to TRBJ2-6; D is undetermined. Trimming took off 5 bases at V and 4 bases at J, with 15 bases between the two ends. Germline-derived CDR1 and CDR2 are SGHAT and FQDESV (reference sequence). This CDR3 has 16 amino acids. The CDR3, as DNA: TGTGCCAGCAGCCCCGGGCAGATCTTAGGGGCCAACGTCCTGACTTTC. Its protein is CASSPGQILGANVLTF. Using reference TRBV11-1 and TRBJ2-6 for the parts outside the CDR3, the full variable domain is EAEVAQSPRYKITEKSQAVAFWCDPISGHATLYWYRQILGQGPELLVQFQDESVVDDSQLPKDRFSAERLKGVDSTLKIQPAELGDSAMYLCASSPGQILGANVLTFGAGSRLTVL.

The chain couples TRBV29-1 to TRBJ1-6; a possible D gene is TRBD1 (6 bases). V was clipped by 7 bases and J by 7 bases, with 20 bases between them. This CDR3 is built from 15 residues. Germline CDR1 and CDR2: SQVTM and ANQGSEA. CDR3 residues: CSARKGAGTNSPLHF. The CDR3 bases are TGCAGCGCCCGGAAGGGCGCCGGGACAAATTCACCCCTCCACTTT.

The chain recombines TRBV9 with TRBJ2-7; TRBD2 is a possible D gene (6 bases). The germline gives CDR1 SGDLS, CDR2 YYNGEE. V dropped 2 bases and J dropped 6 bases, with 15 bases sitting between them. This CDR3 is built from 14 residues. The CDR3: CASSVGVLGGEQYF. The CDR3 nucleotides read TGTGCCAGCAGCGTCGGAGTTCTGGGGGGCGAGCAGTACTTC.

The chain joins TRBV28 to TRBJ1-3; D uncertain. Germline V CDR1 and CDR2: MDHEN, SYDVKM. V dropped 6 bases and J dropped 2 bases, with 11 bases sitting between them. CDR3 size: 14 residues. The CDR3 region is CASRAWSPGNTIYF. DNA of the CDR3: TGTGCCAGCAGGGCATGGTCCCCTGGAAACACCATATATTTT.

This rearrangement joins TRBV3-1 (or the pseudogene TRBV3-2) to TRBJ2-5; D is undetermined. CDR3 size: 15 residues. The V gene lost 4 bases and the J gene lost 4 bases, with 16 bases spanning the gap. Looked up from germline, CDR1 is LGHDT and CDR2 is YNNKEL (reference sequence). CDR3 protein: CASSRIAPIRETQYF. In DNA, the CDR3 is TGTGCCAGCAGCCGAATCGCCCCTATCCGAGAGACCCAGTACTTC.

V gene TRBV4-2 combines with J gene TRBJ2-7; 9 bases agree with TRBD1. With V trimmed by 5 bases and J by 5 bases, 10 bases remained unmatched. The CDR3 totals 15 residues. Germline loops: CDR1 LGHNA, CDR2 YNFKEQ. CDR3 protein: CASSSLRDREDEQYF. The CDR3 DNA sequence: TGTGCCAGCAGCTCGCTCCGGGACAGGGAGGACGAGCAGTACTTC.

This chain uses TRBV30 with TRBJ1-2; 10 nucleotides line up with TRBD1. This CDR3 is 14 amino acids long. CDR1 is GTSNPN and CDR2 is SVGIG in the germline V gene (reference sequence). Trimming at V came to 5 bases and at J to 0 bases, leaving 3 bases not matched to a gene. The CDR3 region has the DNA TGTGCCTGGGGACAGGGGGGAGCTAACTATGGCTACACCTTC. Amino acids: CAWGQGGANYGYTF.

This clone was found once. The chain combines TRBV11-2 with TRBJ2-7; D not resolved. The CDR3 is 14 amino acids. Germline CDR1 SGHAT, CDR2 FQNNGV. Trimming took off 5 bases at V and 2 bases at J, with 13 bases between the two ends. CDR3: CASSPPRYAYEQYF. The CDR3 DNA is TGTGCCAGCAGCCCCCCGAGATATGCCTACGAGCAGTACTTC.

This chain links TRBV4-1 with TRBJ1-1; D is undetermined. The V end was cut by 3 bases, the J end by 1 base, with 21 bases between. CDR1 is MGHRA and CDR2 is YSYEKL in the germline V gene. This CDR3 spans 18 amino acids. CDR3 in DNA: TGCGCCAGCAGCCAGCTCCGGACGGATTTGGCCCCGAACACTGAAGCTTTCTTT. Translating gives CASSQLRTDLAPNTEAFF.

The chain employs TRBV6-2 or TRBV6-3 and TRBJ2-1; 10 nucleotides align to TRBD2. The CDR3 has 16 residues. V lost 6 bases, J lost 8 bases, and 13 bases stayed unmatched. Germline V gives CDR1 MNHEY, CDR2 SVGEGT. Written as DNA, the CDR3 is TGTGCCAGCAGCCCACCTCGTCTAGCGGGAGTCCATGAGCAGTTCTTC. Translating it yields CASSPPRLAGVHEQFF.

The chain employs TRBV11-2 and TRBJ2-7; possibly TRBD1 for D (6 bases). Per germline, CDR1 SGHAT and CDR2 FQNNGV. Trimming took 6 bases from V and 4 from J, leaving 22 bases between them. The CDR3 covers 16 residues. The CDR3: CASSPRGVFRGYEQYF. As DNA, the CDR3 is TGTGCCAGCAGTCCCAGGGGTGTTTTCAGAGGTTACGAGCAGTACTTC.

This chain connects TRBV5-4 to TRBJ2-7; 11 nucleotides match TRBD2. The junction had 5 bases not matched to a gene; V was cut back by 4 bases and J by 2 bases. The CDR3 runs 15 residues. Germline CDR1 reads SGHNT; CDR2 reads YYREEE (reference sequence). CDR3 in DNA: TGTGCCAGCAGCAAGGGACTAGCGGCCCCCTACGAGCAGTACTTC. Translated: CASSKGLAAPYEQYF.

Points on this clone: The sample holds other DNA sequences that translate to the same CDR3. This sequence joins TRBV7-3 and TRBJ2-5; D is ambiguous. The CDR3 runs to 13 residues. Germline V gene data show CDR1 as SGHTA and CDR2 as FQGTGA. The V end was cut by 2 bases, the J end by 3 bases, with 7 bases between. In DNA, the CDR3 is TGTGCCAGCAGCTTAGGCCAGGAAGAGACCCAGTACTTC. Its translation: CASSLGQEETQYF. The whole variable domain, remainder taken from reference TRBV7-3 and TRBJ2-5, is GAGVSQTPSNKVTEKGKYVELRCDPISGHTALYWYRQSLGQGPEFLIYFQGTGAADDSGLPNDRFFAVRPEGSVSTLKIQRTERGDSAVYLCASSLGQEETQYFGPGTRLLVL.

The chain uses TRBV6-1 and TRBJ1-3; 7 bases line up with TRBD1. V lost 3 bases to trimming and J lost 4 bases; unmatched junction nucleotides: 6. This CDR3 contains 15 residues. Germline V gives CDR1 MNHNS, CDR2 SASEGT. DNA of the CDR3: TGTGCCAGCAGTGACGGTCAGGGGGGAGGAAACACCATATATTTT. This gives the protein CASSDGQGGGNTIYF.

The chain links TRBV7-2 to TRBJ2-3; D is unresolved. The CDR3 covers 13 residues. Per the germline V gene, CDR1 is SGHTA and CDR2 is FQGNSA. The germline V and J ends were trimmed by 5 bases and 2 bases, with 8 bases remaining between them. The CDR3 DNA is TGTGCCAGCAGCAACACTATCACAGATACGCAGTATTTT. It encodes CASSNTITDTQYF.

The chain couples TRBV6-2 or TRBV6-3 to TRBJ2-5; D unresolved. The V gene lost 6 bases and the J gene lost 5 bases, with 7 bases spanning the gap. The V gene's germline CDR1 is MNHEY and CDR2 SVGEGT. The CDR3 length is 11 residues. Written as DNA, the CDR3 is TGTGCCAGCAGCCACGGGGAGACCCAGTACTTC. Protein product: CASSHGETQYF.

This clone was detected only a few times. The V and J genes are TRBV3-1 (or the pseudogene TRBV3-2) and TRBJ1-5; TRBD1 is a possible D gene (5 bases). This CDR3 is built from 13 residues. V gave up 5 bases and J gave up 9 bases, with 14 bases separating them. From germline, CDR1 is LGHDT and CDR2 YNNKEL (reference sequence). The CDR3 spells CASSEGSRGPQHF. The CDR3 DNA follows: TGTGCCAGCAGCGAGGGGTCCCGGGGGCCCCAGCATTTT.

For the CDR3, the DNA is TGTGCCAGCAGCGTAAATCCTACAGGGACTGGGGCCAACGTCCTGACTTTC. Translated, it gives CASSVNPTGTGANVLTF. The chain employs TRBV9 and TRBJ2-6; a weak D match, TRBD1 (6 bases). From germline, CDR1 is SGDLS and CDR2 YYNGEE. The V and J ends lost 1 base and 2 bases respectively, with 13 bases between them. CDR3 length equals 17 residues.

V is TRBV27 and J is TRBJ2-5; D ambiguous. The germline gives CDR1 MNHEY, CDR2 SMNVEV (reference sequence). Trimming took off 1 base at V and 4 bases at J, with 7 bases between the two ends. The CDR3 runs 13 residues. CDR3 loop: CASSLWWGETQYF. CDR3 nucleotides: TGTGCCAGCAGTTTATGGTGGGGAGAGACCCAGTACTTC.

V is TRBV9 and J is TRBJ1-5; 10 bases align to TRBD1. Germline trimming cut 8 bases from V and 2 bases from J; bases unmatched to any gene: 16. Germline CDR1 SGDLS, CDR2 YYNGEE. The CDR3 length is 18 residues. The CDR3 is CARGGLETGGRGNQPQHF. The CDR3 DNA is TGTGCCAGGGGCGGCCTCGAGACAGGGGGCAGGGGCAATCAGCCCCAGCATTTT.